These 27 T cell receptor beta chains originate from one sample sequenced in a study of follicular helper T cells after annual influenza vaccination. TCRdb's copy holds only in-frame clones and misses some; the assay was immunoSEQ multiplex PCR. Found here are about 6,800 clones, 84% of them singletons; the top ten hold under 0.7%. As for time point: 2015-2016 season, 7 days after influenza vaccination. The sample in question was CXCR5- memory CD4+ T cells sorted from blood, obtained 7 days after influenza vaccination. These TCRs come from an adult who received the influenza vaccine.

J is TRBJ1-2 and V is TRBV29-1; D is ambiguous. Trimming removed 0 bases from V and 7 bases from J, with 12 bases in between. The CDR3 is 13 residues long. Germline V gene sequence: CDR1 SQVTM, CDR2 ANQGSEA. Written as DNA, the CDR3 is TGCAGCGTTGAAGATTCCAGCACTCGTGGCTACACCTTC. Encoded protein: CSVEDSSTRGYTF.

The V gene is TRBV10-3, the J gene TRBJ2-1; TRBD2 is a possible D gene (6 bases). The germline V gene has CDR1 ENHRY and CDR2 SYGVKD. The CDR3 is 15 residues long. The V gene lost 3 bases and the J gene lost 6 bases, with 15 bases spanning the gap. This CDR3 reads CAISDSGRAFNEQFF. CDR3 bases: TGTGCCATCAGTGATAGCGGCCGCGCCTTCAATGAGCAGTTCTTC.

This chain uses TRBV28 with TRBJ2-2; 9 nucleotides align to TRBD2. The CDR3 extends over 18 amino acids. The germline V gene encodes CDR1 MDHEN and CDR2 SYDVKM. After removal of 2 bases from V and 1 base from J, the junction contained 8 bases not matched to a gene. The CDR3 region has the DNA TGTGCCAGCAGTTTAGGGGGGACTAGCAGTTGGAACACCGGGGAGCTGTTTTTT. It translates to CASSLGGTSSWNTGELFF.

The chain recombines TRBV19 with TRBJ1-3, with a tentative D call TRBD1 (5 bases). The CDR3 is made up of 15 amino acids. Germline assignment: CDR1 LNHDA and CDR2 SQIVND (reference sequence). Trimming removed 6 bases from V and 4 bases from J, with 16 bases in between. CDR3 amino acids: CASRKGLGSGNTIYF. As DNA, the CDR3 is TGTGCCAGTAGAAAGGGACTCGGCTCCGGAAACACCATATATTTT.

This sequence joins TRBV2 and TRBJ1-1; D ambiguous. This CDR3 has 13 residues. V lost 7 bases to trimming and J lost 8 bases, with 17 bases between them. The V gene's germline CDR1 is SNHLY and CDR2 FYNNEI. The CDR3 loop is CASKLGPSNEAFF. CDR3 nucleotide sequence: TGTGCCAGCAAATTGGGCCCTTCGAACGAAGCTTTCTTT.

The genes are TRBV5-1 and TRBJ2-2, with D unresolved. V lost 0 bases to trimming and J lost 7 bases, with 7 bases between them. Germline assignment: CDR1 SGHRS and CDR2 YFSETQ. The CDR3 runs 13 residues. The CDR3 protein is CASSLEAGGELFF. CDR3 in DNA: TGCGCCAGCAGCTTGGAGGCCGGCGGGGAGCTGTTTTTT.

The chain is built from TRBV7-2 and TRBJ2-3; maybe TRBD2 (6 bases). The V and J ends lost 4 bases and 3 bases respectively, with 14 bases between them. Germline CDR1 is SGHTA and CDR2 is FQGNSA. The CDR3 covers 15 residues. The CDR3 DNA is TGTGCCAGCAGCTACGGAGGGCCGAGGACAGATACGCAGTATTTT. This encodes CASSYGGPRTDTQYF.

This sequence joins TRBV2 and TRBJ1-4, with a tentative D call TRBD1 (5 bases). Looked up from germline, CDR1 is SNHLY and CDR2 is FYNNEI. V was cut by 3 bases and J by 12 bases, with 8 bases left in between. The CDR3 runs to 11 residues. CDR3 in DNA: TGTGCCAGCAGTGACAGGGCGGAACTGTTTTTT. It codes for CASSDRAELFF.

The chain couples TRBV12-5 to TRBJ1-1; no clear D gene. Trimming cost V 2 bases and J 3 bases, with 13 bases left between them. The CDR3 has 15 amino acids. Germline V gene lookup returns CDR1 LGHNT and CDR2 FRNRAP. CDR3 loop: CASGLPLPLDTEAFF. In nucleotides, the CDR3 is TGTGCTAGTGGTTTGCCCCTACCCCTGGACACTGAAGCTTTCTTT.

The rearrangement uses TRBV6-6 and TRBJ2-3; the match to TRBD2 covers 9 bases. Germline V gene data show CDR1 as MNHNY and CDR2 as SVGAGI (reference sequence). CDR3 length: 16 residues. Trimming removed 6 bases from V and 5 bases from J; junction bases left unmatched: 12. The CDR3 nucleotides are TGTGCCAGCAGCCCTCGGGTAATAGCGGGAGAAGATACGCAGTATTTT. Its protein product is CASSPRVIAGEDTQYF.

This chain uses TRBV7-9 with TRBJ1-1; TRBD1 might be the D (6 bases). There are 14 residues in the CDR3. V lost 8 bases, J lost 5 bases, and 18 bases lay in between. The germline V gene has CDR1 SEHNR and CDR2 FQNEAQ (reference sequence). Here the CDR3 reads CASSSLGGSTEAFF. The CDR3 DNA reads TGTGCCAGCTCCAGTCTGGGGGGCAGTACTGAAGCTTTCTTT. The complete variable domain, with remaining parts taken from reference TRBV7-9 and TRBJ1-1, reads DTGVSQNPRHKITKRGQNVTFRCDPISEHNRLYWYRQTLGQGPEFLTYFQNEAQLEKSRLLSDRFSAERPKGSFSTLEIQRTEQGDSAMYLCASSSLGGSTEAFFGQGTRLTVV.

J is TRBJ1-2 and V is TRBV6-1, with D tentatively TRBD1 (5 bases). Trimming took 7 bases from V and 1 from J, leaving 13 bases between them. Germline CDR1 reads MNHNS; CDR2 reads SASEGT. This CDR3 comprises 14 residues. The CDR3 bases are TGTGCCAGCACCTCCGGGACCCTTAACTATGGCTACACCTTC. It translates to CASTSGTLNYGYTF.

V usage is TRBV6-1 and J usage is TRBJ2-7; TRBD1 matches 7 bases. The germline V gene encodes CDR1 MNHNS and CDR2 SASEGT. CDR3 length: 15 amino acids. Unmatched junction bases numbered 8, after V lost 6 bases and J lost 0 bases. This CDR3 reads CASRSLGGRSYEQYF. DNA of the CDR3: TGTGCCAGCAGATCCCTAGGGGGCCGCTCCTACGAGCAGTACTTC.

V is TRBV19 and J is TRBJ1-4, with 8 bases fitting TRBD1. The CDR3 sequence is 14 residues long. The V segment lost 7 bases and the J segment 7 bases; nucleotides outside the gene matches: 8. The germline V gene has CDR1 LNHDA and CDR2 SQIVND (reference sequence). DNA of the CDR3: TGTGCCAGTACTCCTTTGGACAGGGTTGAAAAACTGTTTTTT. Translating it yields CASTPLDRVEKLFF.

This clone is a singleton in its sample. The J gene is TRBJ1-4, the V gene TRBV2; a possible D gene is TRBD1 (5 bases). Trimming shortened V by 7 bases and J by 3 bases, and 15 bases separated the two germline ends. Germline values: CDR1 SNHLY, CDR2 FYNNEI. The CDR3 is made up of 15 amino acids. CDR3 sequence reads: CASTERGFANEKLFF. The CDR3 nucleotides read TGTGCCAGCACCGAACGGGGGTTCGCTAATGAAAAACTGTTTTTT.

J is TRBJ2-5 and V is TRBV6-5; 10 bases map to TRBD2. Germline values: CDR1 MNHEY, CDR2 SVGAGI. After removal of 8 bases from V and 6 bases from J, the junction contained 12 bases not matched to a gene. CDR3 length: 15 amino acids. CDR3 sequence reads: CASRDPTSGWKTQYF. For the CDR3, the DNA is TGTGCCAGCCGGGACCCGACTAGCGGGTGGAAGACCCAGTACTTC.

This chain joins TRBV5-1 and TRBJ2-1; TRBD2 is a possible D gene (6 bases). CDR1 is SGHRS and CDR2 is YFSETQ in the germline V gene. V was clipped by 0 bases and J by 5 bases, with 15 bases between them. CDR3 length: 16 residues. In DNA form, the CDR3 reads TGCGCCAGCAGCTTGGAGGTCGGAGGGAGGAACAATGAGCAGTTCTTC. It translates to CASSLEVGGRNNEQFF.

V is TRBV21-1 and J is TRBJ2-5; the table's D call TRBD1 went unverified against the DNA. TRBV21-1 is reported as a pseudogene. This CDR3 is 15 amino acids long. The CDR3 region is CASSKAQQYQETQYF. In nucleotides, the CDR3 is TGTGCCAGCAGCAAAGCGCAACAGTATCAAGAGACCCAGTACTTC.

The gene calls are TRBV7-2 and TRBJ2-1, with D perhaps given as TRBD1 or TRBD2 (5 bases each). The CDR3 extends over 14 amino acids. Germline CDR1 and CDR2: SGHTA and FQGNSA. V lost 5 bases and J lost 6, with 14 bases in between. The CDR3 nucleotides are TGTGCCAGCAGCCAGGGTCATGGAGGCAATGAGCAGTTCTTC. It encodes CASSQGHGGNEQFF.

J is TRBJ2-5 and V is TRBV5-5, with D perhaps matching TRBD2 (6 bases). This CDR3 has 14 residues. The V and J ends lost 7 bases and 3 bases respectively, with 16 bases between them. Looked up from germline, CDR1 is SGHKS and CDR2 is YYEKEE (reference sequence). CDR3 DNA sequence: TGTGCCAGCGTAAGCTTGGGGGGAGAAGAGACCCAGTACTTC. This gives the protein CASVSLGGEETQYF.

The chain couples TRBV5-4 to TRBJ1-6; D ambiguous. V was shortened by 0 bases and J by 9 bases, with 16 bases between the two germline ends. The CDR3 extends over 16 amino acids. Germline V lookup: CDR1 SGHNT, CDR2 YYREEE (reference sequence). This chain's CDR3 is CASSLVSTVSGSPLHF. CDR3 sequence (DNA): TGTGCCAGCAGCTTGGTCTCGACCGTTTCGGGTTCACCCCTCCACTTT. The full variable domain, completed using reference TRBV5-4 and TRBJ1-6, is ETGVTQSPTHLIKTRGQQVTLRCSSQSGHNTVSWYQQALGQGPQFIFQYYREEENGRGNFPPRFSGLQFPNYSSELNVNALELDDSALYLCASSLVSTVSGSPLHFGNGTRLTVT.

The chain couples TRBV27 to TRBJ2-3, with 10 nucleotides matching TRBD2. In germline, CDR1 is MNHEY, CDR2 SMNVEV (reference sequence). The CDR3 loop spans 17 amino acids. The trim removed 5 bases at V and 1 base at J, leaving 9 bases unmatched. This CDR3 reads CASSQRGGRLGTDTQYF. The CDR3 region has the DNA TGTGCCAGCAGTCAGCGGGGGGGCCGGCTGGGCACAGATACGCAGTATTTT.

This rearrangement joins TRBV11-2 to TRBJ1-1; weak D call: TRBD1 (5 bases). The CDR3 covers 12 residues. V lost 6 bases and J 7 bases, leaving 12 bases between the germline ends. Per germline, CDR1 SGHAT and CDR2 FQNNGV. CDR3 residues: CASRAGHVEAFF. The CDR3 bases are TGTGCCAGCAGGGCCGGACACGTTGAAGCTTTCTTT.

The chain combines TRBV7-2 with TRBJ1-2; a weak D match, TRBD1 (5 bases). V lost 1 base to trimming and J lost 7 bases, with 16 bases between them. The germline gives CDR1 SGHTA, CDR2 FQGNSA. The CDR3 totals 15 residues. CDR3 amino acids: CASSLGWAAGSGYTF. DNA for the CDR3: TGTGCCAGCAGCTTAGGTTGGGCGGCAGGGTCTGGCTACACCTTC.

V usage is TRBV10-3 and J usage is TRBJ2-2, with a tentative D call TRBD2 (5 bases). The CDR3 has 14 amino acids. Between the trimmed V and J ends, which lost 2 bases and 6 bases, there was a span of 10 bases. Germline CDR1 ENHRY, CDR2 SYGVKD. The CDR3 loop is CAISETLAPGELFF. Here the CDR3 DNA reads TGTGCCATCAGTGAGACCCTAGCTCCCGGGGAGCTGTTTTTT.

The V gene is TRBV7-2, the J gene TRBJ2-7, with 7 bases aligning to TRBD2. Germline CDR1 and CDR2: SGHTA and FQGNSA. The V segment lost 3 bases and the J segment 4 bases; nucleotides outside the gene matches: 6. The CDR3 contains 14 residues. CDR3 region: CASSLGGSGYEQYF. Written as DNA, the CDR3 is TGTGCCAGCAGCTTGGGCGGGAGCGGTTACGAGCAGTACTTC.

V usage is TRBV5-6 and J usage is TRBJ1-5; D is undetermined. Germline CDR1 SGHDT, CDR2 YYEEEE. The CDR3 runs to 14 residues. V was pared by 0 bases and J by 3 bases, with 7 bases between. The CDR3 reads CASSLGRINQPQHF. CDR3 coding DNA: TGTGCCAGCAGCTTGGGGCGGATCAATCAGCCCCAGCATTTT.